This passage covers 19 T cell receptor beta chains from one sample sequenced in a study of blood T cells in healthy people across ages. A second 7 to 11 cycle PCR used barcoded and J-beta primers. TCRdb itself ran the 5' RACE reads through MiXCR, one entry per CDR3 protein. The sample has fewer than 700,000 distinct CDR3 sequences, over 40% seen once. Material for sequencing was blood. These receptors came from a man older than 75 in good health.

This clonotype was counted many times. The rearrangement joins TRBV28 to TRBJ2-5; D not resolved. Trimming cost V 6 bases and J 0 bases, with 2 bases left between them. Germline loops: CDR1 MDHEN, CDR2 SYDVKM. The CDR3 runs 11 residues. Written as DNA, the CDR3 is TGTGCCAGCAGGTACCAAGAGACCCAGTACTTC. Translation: CASRYQETQYF.

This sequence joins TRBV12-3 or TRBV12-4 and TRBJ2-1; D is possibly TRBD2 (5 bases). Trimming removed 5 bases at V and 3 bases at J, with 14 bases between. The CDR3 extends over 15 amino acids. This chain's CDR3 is CASSESGRVYNEQFF. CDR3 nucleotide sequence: TGTGCCAGCAGTGAGAGCGGAAGGGTCTACAATGAGCAGTTCTTC.

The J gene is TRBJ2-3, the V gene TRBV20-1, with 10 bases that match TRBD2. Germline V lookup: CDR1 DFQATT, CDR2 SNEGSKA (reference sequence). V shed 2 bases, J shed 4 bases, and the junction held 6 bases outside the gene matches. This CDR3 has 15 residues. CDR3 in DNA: TGCAGTGCTAGAAAGCGGGAGGGCGTGGCAGATACGCAGTATTTT. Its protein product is CSARKREGVADTQYF.

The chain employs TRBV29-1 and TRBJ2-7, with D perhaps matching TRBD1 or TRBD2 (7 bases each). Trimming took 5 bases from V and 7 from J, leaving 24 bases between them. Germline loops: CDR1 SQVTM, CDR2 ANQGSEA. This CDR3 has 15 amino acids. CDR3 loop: CSVRGEGTEAWEQYF. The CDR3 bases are TGCAGCGTTCGAGGGGAGGGGACAGAGGCTTGGGAGCAGTACTTC.

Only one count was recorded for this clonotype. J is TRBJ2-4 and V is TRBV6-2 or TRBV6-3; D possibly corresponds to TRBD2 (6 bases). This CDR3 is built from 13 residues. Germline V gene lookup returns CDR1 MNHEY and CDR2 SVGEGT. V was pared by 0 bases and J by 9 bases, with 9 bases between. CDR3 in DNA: TGTGCCAGCAGTTACTCCGAGGAGGGCATTCAGTACTTC. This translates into CASSYSEEGIQYF.

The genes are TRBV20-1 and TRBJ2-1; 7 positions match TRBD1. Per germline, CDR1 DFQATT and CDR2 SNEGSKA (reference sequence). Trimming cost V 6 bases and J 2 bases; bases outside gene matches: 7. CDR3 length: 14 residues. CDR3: CSAKTGITYNEQFF. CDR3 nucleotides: TGCAGTGCAAAGACAGGGATCACCTACAATGAGCAGTTCTTC.

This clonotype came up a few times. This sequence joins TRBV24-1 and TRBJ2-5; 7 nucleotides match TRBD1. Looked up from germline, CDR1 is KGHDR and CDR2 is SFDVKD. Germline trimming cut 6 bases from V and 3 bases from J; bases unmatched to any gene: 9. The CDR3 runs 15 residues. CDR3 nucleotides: TGTGCCACCAGTACAAACCGACAGGGAAAAGAGACCCAGTACTTC. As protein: CATSTNRQGKETQYF.

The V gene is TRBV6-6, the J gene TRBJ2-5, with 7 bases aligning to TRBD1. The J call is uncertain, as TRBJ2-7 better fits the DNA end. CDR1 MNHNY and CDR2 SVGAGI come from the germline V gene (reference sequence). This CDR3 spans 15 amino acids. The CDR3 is CASSRDREYTYEQYF. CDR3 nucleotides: TGTGCCAGCAGTCGAGACAGGGAATATACCTACGAGCAGTACTTC.

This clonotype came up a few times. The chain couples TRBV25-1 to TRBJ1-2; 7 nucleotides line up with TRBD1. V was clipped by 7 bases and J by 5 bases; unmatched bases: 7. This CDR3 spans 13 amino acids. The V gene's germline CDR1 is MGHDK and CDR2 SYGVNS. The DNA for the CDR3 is TGTGCCAGCACCCCACAGACAGGGTATGGCTACACCTTC. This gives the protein CASTPQTGYGYTF.

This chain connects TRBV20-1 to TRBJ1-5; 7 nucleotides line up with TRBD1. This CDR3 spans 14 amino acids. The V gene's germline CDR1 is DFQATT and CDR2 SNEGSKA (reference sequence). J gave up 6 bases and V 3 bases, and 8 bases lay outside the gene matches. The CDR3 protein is CSARAGGMGQPQHF. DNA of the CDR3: TGCAGTGCTAGGGCAGGGGGTATGGGTCAGCCCCAGCATTTT.

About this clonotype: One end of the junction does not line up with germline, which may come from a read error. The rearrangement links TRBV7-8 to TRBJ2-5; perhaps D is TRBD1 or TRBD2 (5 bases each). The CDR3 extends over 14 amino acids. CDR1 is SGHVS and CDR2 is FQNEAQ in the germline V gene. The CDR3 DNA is TGTGCCAGCAGCTTAGCGAGCGGACAAGATACCCAGTACTTC. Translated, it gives CASSLASGQDTQYF.

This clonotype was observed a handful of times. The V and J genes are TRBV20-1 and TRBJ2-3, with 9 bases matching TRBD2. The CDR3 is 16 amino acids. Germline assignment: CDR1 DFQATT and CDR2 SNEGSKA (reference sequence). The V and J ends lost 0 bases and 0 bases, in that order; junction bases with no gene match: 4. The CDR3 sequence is CSARDTLAGSTDTQYF. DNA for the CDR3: TGCAGTGCTAGAGATACCCTAGCGGGAAGCACAGATACGCAGTATTTT.

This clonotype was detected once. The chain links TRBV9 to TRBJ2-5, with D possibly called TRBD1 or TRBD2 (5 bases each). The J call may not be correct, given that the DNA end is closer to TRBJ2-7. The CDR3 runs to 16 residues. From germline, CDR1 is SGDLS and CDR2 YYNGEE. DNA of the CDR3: TGTGCCAGCAGCGTAGCTACTCTGGGGACCGACGGCGAGCAGTACTTC. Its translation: CASSVATLGTDGEQYF.

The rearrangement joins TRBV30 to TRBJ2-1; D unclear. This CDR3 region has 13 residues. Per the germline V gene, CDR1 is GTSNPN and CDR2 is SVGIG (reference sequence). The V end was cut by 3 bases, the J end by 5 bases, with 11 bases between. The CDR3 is CAWREPRDNEQFF. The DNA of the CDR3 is TGTGCCTGGAGAGAGCCTCGGGACAATGAGCAGTTCTTC.

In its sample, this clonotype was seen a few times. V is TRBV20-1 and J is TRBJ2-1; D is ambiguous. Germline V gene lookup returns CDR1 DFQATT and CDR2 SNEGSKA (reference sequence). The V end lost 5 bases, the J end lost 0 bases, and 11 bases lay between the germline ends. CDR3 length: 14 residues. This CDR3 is CSAYDRPSYNEQFF. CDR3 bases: TGCAGTGCTTATGACCGACCCTCCTACAATGAGCAGTTCTTC.

The CDR3 protein is CSASGEAKNIQYF. CDR3 coding DNA: TGCAGTGCTAGTGGGGAAGCCAAAAACATTCAGTACTTC. This rearrangement joins TRBV20-1 to TRBJ2-4; the D is unclear. CDR3 size: 13 residues. Between the trimmed V and J ends, which lost 3 bases and 0 bases, there was a span of 6 bases. CDR1 and CDR2 (germline): DFQATT, SNEGSKA (reference sequence).

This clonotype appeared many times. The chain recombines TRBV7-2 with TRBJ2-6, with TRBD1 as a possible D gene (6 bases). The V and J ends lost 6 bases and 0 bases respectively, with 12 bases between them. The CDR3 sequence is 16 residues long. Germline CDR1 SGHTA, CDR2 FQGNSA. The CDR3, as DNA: TGTGCCAGCAGGCCGACAGGTGACTCTGGGGCCAACGTCCTGACTTTC. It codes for CASRPTGDSGANVLTF.

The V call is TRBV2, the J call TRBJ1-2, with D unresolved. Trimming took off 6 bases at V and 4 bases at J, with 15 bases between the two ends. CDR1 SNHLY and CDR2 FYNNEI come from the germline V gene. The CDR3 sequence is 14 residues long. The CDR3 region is CASSGSSSTYGYTF. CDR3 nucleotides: TGTGCCAGCAGCGGGTCGAGTTCTACCTATGGCTACACCTTC.

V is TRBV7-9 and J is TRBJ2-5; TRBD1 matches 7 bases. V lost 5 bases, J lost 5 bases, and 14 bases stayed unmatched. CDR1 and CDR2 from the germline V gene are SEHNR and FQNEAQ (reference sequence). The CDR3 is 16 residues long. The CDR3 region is CASSAGRGWLMETQYF. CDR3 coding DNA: TGTGCCAGCAGCGCGGGCAGGGGGTGGCTTATGGAGACCCAGTACTTC.